The rows below give T cell receptor beta chains drawn from one sample of a study of CD8+ T cells in alopecia areata. The protocol was immunoSEQ multiplex PCR, while the TCRdb copy is restricted to in-frame clones and leaves out a portion. The sample records 190,000 or so clones, under 60% being singletons. This sample comprised CD8+ T cells sorted from blood, obtained at week 24, from a patient treated with tofacitinib. The source is a human donor with alopecia areata. The CDR3 runs from the conserved cysteine through the conserved F or W. A D gene is named only where the DNA matches it firmly. Expanded clones get a size class; other rows say once, few or many, or leave the size out.

d_call: .
clone_size: .
j_call: TRBJ1-1
v_call: TRBV30
cdr3_aa: CAWDMDREAFF
cdr3_nt: TGTGCCTGGGACATGGACCGTGAAGCTTTCTTT

d_call: .
clone_size: .
j_call: TRBJ2-6
v_call: TRBV6-5
cdr3_aa: CASSTGSGANVLTF
cdr3_nt: TGTGCCAGCAGTACAGGGTCTGGGGCCAACGTCCTGACTTTC

d_call: TRBD1
clone_size: .
j_call: TRBJ2-7
v_call: TRBV7-9
cdr3_aa: CAGSRQGNEQYF
cdr3_nt: TGTGCCGGATCAAGACAGGGGAACGAGCAGTACTTC

d_call: TRBD1
clone_size: .
j_call: TRBJ1-2
v_call: TRBV27
cdr3_aa: CASSTTGFRSVYTF
cdr3_nt: TGTGCCAGCAGTACGACAGGGTTCCGTTCTGTCTACACCTTC

d_call: .
clone_size: .
j_call: TRBJ2-7
v_call: TRBV5-1
cdr3_aa: CASSFDSYEQYF
cdr3_nt: TGCGCCAGCAGCTTCGATTCCTACGAGCAGTACTTC

d_call: .
clone_size: few
j_call: TRBJ2-5
v_call: TRBV11-2
cdr3_aa: CASSTTRGLMTQYF
cdr3_nt: TGTGCCAGCAGCACCACGCGGGGACTCATGACCCAGTACTTC

d_call: .
clone_size: .
j_call: TRBJ2-3
v_call: TRBV4-1
cdr3_aa: CASSQDYRWLTDTQYF
cdr3_nt: TGCGCCAGCAGCCAAGATTATCGTTGGCTCACAGATACGCAGTATTTT

d_call: .
clone_size: .
j_call: TRBJ2-3
v_call: TRBV14
cdr3_aa: CASSPRDSADTQYF
cdr3_nt: TGTGCCAGCAGCCCCCGGGACTCAGCGGATACGCAGTATTTT

d_call: .
clone_size: .
j_call: TRBJ1-5
v_call: TRBV5-6
cdr3_aa: CASSPRGQSVRKAQHF
cdr3_nt: TGTGCCAGCAGCCCCCGAGGACAGTCTGTTAGGAAGGCCCAGCATTTT

d_call: .
clone_size: .
j_call: TRBJ1-3
v_call: TRBV25-1
cdr3_aa: CASRGPGNTIYF
cdr3_nt: TGTGCCAGCAGGGGACCCGGAAACACCATATATTTT

d_call: .
clone_size: .
j_call: TRBJ2-1
v_call: TRBV11-2
cdr3_aa: CASSPRLVPDEQFF
cdr3_nt: TGTGCCAGCAGCCCCCGACTAGTTCCCGATGAGCAGTTCTTC

d_call: .
clone_size: .
j_call: TRBJ1-2
v_call: TRBV9
cdr3_aa: CASSTRARGYTF
cdr3_nt: TGTGCCAGCAGCACCCGGGCCCGTGGCTACACCTTC

d_call: .
clone_size: .
j_call: TRBJ2-1
v_call: TRBV7-9
cdr3_aa: CASSLARVEQFF
cdr3_nt: TGTGCCAGCAGCTTGGCCAGGGTTGAGCAGTTCTTC

d_call: TRBD1
clone_size: few
j_call: TRBJ2-1
v_call: TRBV7-9
cdr3_aa: CASSGDRARGNEQFF
cdr3_nt: TGTGCCAGCAGCGGAGACAGGGCTAGGGGCAATGAGCAGTTCTTC

d_call: TRBD1
clone_size: .
j_call: TRBJ2-2
v_call: TRBV11-2
cdr3_aa: CASSPLSPQTGRNTGELFF
cdr3_nt: TGTGCCAGCAGCCCATTATCCCCACAGACAGGGAGGAACACCGGGGAGCTGTTTTTT

d_call: .
clone_size: .
j_call: TRBJ1-1
v_call: TRBV2
cdr3_aa: CASSGGSRTEAFF
cdr3_nt: TGTGCCAGCAGTGGCGGCAGTAGGACTGAAGCTTTCTTT

d_call: TRBD2
clone_size: .
j_call: TRBJ2-5
v_call: TRBV9
cdr3_aa: CASSVDPAGVQETQYF
cdr3_nt: TGTGCCAGCAGCGTAGATCCAGCGGGGGTTCAAGAGACCCAGTACTTC

d_call: TRBD2
clone_size: .
j_call: TRBJ2-1
v_call: TRBV5-6
cdr3_aa: CASSFSGAGYEQFF
cdr3_nt: TGTGCCAGCAGCTTTAGCGGGGCCGGCTATGAGCAGTTCTTC

d_call: .
clone_size: .
j_call: TRBJ2-1
v_call: TRBV7-9
cdr3_aa: CASSRAGRSYNEQFF
cdr3_nt: TGTGCCAGCAGCCGCGCGGGACGGAGCTACAATGAGCAGTTCTTC

d_call: TRBD1
clone_size: .
j_call: TRBJ1-2
v_call: TRBV7-9
cdr3_aa: CASTRDSLSYFGYTF
cdr3_nt: TGTGCCAGCACCCGGGACAGCCTTAGTTATTTTGGCTACACCTTC

d_call: TRBD2
clone_size: .
j_call: TRBJ2-1
v_call: TRBV19
cdr3_aa: CASSIVLAGGSYNEQFF
cdr3_nt: TGTGCCAGTAGTATAGTTTTAGCGGGGGGTTCCTACAATGAGCAGTTCTTC

d_call: .
clone_size: .
j_call: TRBJ2-5
v_call: TRBV13
cdr3_aa: CASSFRRNQETQYF
cdr3_nt: TGTGCCAGCAGCTTTCGGCGGAACCAAGAGACCCAGTACTTC

d_call: TRBD1
clone_size: .
j_call: TRBJ1-3
v_call: TRBV14
cdr3_aa: CASSHRTGGCCGNTIYF
cdr3_nt: TGTGCCAGCAGCCATAGGACAGGGGGATGCTGTGGAAACACCATATATTTT

d_call: .
clone_size: .
j_call: TRBJ2-5
v_call: TRBV5-6
cdr3_aa: CASSSLSLGVQETQYF
cdr3_nt: TGTGCCAGCAGCTCACTTTCGTTGGGGGTACAAGAGACCCAGTACTTC